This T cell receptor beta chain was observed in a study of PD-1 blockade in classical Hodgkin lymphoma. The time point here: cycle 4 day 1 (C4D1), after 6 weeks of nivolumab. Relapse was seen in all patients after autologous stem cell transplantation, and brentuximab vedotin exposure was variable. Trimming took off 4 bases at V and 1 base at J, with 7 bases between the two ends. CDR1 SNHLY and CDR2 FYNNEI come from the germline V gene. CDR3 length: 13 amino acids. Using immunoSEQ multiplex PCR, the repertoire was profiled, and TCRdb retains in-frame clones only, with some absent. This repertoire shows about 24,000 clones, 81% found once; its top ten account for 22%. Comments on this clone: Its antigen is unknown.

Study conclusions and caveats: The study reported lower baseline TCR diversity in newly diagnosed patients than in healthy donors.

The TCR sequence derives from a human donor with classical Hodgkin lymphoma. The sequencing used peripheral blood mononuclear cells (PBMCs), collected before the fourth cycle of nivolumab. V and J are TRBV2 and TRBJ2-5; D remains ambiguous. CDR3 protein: CASSGQTQETQYF. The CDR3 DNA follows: TGTGCCAGCAGTGGGCAGACCCAAGAGACCCAGTACTTC.